A single T cell receptor beta chain is shown here with its context. TCRdb keeps only in-frame clones here, not all; method: immunoSEQ multiplex PCR. The data hold fewer than 250,000 clones, with around 90% observed a single time. Seattle-derived patients entered the study during active infection and were followed longitudinally. The CDR3 consists of 14 residues. Trimming pared 7 bases from V and 5 bases from J, leaving 15 bases between. Germline V gene sequence: CDR1 MNHNY, CDR2 SVGAGI (reference sequence). The entry originates in a study of blood T cell repertoires in COVID-19. At the level of the study: Sites in the United States, Italy and Spain provided acute and convalescent COVID-19 samples. Sample material is recorded as cDNA or gDNA derived from T cells, B-cell-depleted T cells, or PBMCs.

The sequence derives from a man aged 25 to 40 with COVID-19, enrolled during active disease. The chain recombines TRBV6-6 with TRBJ1-3; D gene unclear. Specimen: peripheral blood. Here the CDR3 DNA reads TGTGCCAGCACTAACAGAGGGATGAGAAACACCATATATTTT. Its translation: CASTNRGMRNTIYF.